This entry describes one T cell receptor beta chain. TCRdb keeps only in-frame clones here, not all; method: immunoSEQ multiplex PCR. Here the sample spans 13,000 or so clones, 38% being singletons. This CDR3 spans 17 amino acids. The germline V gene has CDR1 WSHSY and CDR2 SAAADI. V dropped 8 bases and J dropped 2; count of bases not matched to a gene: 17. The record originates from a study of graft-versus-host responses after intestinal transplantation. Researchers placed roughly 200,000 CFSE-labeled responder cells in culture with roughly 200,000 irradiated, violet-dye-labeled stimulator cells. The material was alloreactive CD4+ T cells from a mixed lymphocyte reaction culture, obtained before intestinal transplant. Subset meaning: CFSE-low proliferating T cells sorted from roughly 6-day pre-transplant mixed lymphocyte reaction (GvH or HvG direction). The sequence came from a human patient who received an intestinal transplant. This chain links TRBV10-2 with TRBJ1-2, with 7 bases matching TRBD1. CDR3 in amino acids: CASARDRAFLGNYGYTF. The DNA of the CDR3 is TGCGCCAGCGCCCGGGACAGAGCATTCCTAGGGAACTATGGCTACACCTTC.